The sample holds one count of the clone carrying this TCR beta chain. These data come from a study of blood T cell repertoires in COVID-19. TCRdb's table, derived via immunoSEQ multiplex PCR, lists solely in-frame clones and lacks some. Among tens of thousands of clones listed, 78% were seen once. V dropped 7 bases and J dropped 3 bases, with 24 bases sitting between them. Germline CDR1 is MNHEY and CDR2 is SMNVEV (reference sequence). CDR3 length equals 17 residues. The rearrangement uses TRBV27 and TRBJ1-1; TRBD1 might be the D (5 bases). This clonotype originated in a man aged 80 or over with acute or convalescent COVID-19. The material sequenced was peripheral blood. In nucleotides, the CDR3 is TGTGCCAGCAAAGTATCCAGGGCCCACCTTGGGGACACTGAAGCTTTCTTT. This sequence encodes CASKVSRAHLGDTEAFF.